This T cell receptor (beta chain) was captured by sequencing in a study of PD-1 blockade in classical Hodgkin lymphoma. Remarks on this clone: The antigen remains undetermined.

Every patient had relapsed following autologous stem cell transplantation, and cohorts differed in brentuximab vedotin exposure. Clones were sequenced by immunoSEQ multiplex PCR, and TCRdb holds only the in-frame ones, with some missing. This table holds about 62,000 clones, around 89% found once. This CDR3 has 16 amino acids. General observations from the study: It was reported that newly diagnosed patients had less baseline TCR diversity than healthy donors. Sources of repertoire differences remain undefined, possibly disease activity or prior therapy.

The chain couples TRBV21-1 to TRBJ2-1. TRBV21-1 is a pseudogene locus. The source material was peripheral blood mononuclear cells (PBMCs), sampled at baseline. The sequence was obtained from a human donor with classical Hodgkin lymphoma. Here the CDR3 reads CASSKGTADSYNEQFF. CDR3 sequence (DNA): TGTGCCAGCAGCAAAGGAACGGCTGACTCCTACAATGAGCAGTTCTTC.